These 24 T cell receptor beta chains share one sample of origin, sequenced in a study of T cells after yellow fever vaccination. TCRdb independently ran MiXCR on the 5' RACE reads; one entry per CDR3 protein. This sample yields 150,000 to 200,000 distinct CDR3 sequences, of which approximately 11% are seen a single time; roughly a third belongs to the top ten. The starting material was CD8+ T cells sorted from PBMCs, obtained 15 days after the yellow fever booster vaccination. All receptors derive from a man aged 18 to 30 who received the YFV17D yellow fever vaccine.

This clonotype was counted a few times. This chain connects TRBV4-1 to TRBJ2-1; 9 positions match TRBD2. The V gene's germline CDR1 is MGHRA and CDR2 YSYEKL. The CDR3 length is 14 residues. J was trimmed by 5 bases and V by 4 bases; bases with no gene match: 3. CDR3: CASSPSGGNNEQFF. The DNA of the CDR3 is TGCGCCAGCAGCCCAAGCGGGGGGAACAATGAGCAGTTCTTC.

The chain links TRBV19 to TRBJ1-2; 7 nucleotides align to TRBD1. CDR3 size: 13 residues. Unmatched junction bases numbered 6, after V lost 7 bases and J lost 4 bases. CDR1 is LNHDA, CDR2 SQIVND, per germline (reference sequence). This chain's CDR3 is CASTRQGFYGYTF. CDR3 in DNA: TGTGCCAGTACCAGACAGGGATTCTATGGCTACACCTTC.

The J gene is TRBJ2-2, the V gene TRBV10-3, with a tentative D call TRBD1 (6 bases). In germline, CDR1 is ENHRY, CDR2 SYGVKD. Between the trimmed V and J ends, which lost 11 bases and 3 bases, there was a span of 16 bases. The CDR3 sequence is 14 residues long. The CDR3 spells CAPLGQYYTGELFF. DNA for the CDR3: TGTGCCCCCCTAGGACAGTACTACACCGGGGAGCTGTTTTTT.

This clonotype was counted only a few times. This rearrangement joins TRBV4-1 to TRBJ1-1; D not certain. The germline gives CDR1 MGHRA, CDR2 YSYEKL. Trimming removed 0 bases from V and 1 base from J, with 15 bases in between. CDR3 length: 17 amino acids. The CDR3 sequence: CASSQDWTDGSNTEAFF. For the CDR3, the DNA is TGCGCCAGCAGCCAAGATTGGACGGACGGGTCGAACACTGAAGCTTTCTTT.

This clonotype was found a few times. CDR3 in amino acids: CASSPRGLEEKLFF. CDR3 coding DNA: TGTGCCAGCAGCCCGAGGGGCTTGGAGGAAAAACTGTTTTTT. This chain uses TRBV7-2 with TRBJ1-4; a weak D match, TRBD1 (5 bases). Germline V gene data show CDR1 as SGHTA and CDR2 as FQGNSA. V was shortened by 5 bases and J by 8 bases, with 15 bases between the two germline ends. This CDR3 contains 14 residues.

This clonotype came up many times. The chain recombines TRBV4-1 with TRBJ1-5; 9 positions agree with TRBD1. The junction had 2 bases not matched to a gene; V was cut back by 1 base and J by 4 bases. Germline loops: CDR1 MGHRA, CDR2 YSYEKL. CDR3 size: 15 residues. This chain's CDR3 is CASSQVDRGNQPQHF. In DNA, the CDR3 is TGCGCCAGCAGCCAAGTTGACAGGGGGAATCAGCCCCAGCATTTT.

CDR3 sequence: CASSWTGEWEQYF. CDR3 coding DNA: TGTGCCAGCAGTTGGACAGGGGAATGGGAGCAGTACTTC. This sequence joins TRBV27 and TRBJ2-7; 9 bases map to TRBD1. Germline assignment: CDR1 MNHEY and CDR2 SMNVEV (reference sequence). The V segment lost 4 bases and the J segment 7 bases; nucleotides outside the gene matches: 5. This CDR3 has 13 amino acids.

The table lists this clonotype with a few counts. The chain couples TRBV28 to TRBJ2-7; D uncertain. Germline CDR1 MDHEN, CDR2 SYDVKM. V was pared by 2 bases and J by 0 bases, with 5 bases between. The CDR3 is made up of 13 amino acids. CDR3 in amino acids: CASSLQSSYEQYV. CDR3 DNA: TGTGCCAGCAGTTTACAAAGCTCCTACGAGCAGTACGTC.

This clonotype was seen more than once but under ten times. This rearrangement joins TRBV7-2 to TRBJ2-7; the D gene is possibly TRBD2 (6 bases). Trimming removed 0 bases from V and 2 bases from J, with 8 bases in between. Germline CDR1 is SGHTA and CDR2 is FQGNSA. The CDR3 runs to 14 residues. The CDR3 DNA follows: TGTGCCAGCAGCTTAGCGGGGGGTACCTACGAGCAGTACGTC. It translates to CASSLAGGTYEQYV.

There are many counts of this clonotype. The gene calls are TRBV4-2 and TRBJ2-3; 11 nucleotides line up with TRBD1. CDR3 length: 17 amino acids. The germline CDR1 and CDR2 sequences are LGHNA and YNFKEQ. V dropped 4 bases and J dropped 5; count of bases not matched to a gene: 11. The CDR3 DNA reads TGTGCCAGCAGCCCTATACAGGACAGGGGGCTGAAAGATACGCAGTATTTT. It codes for CASSPIQDRGLKDTQYF.

The chain combines TRBV5-5 with TRBJ1-5, with no clear D. This CDR3 is built from 13 residues. V dropped 0 bases and J dropped 5 bases, with 6 bases sitting between them. Germline CDR1 reads SGHKS; CDR2 reads YYEKEE (reference sequence). In DNA form, the CDR3 reads TGTGCCAGCAGCTTGGTCCGGGATCAGCCCCAGCATTTT. Encoded protein: CASSLVRDQPQHF.

The sample holds a few counts of this clonotype. CDR3 sequence: CASSLFEVSYEQYF. The DNA of the CDR3 is TGCGCCAGCAGCTTGTTCGAGGTTAGCTACGAGCAGTACTTC. The rearrangement joins TRBV5-1 to TRBJ2-7; unclear D gene. The CDR3 runs to 14 residues. CDR1 SGHRS and CDR2 YFSETQ come from the germline V gene. Trimming removed 1 base from V and 3 bases from J, with 11 bases in between.

The J gene is TRBJ2-2, the V gene TRBV5-4, with 8 bases that match TRBD2. Germline-derived CDR1 and CDR2 are SGHNT and YYREEE (reference sequence). V gave up 7 bases and J gave up 3 bases; unmatched junction bases: 11. CDR3 length equals 16 residues. CDR3 bases: TGTGCCAGCGAAGACAATGGCGGGGGGTACACCGGGGAGCTGTTTTTT. Protein: CASEDNGGGYTGELFF.

This clonotype was picked up a small number of times. The chain carries TRBV29-1 and TRBJ2-3; tentative D call: TRBD2 (7 bases). The CDR3 sequence is 13 residues long. V lost 2 bases, J lost 5 bases, and 11 bases lay in between. CDR1 and CDR2 from the germline V gene are SQVTM and ANQGSEA. This CDR3 reads CSVERGAGDTQYF. The DNA of the CDR3 is TGCAGCGTTGAACGGGGGGCTGGAGATACGCAGTATTTT.

This clonotype has just a few counts. The rearrangement joins TRBV7-9 to TRBJ1-1; a possible D gene is TRBD1 (5 bases). Germline CDR1 reads SEHNR; CDR2 reads FQNEAQ (reference sequence). CDR3 length: 13 residues. The V end was cut by 5 bases, the J end by 1 base, with 8 bases between. CDR3 sequence: CASSTGGNTEAFF. The CDR3 DNA reads TGTGCCAGCAGCACGGGGGGGAACACTGAAGCTTTCTTT.

This clonotype was counted a few times. J is TRBJ1-5 and V is TRBV4-2; D might be TRBD1 (6 bases). There are 15 residues in the CDR3. V lost 1 base to trimming and J lost 5 bases, with 12 bases between them. Germline values: CDR1 LGHNA, CDR2 YNFKEQ. CDR3 DNA: TGTGCCAGCAGCCAAGTCCAGGGGCAGGATCAGCCCCAGCATTTT. The encoded protein is CASSQVQGQDQPQHF.

This clonotype has ten or more counts. The chain uses TRBV6-5 and TRBJ1-2; 10 nucleotides match TRBD1. The CDR3 is 15 residues long. Trimming at V came to 2 bases and at J to 6 bases, leaving 6 bases not matched to a gene. Germline V gene data show CDR1 as MNHEY and CDR2 as SVGAGI. CDR3 nucleotides: TGTGCCAGCAGTTACGGGTTTGGGACAGGGGATGGCTACACCTTC. Amino acids: CASSYGFGTGDGYTF.

The chain joins TRBV4-1 to TRBJ1-2, with D possibly matching TRBD1 (6 bases). The CDR3 loop spans 15 amino acids. The V end was cut by 4 bases, the J end by 2 bases, with 14 bases between. The germline V gene encodes CDR1 MGHRA and CDR2 YSYEKL. CDR3 region: CASSPPGHLNYGYTF. CDR3 sequence (DNA): TGCGCCAGCAGCCCTCCGGGACACTTGAACTATGGCTACACCTTC.

The V and J genes are TRBV7-9 and TRBJ2-4; D possibly corresponds to TRBD1 (6 bases). There are 15 residues in the CDR3. Per germline, CDR1 SEHNR and CDR2 FQNEAQ (reference sequence). The ends were cut back, 4 bases at V and 0 bases at J, with 10 bases in the middle. CDR3 amino acids: CASSSTGLAKNIQYF. The CDR3 nucleotides read TGTGCCAGCAGCTCCACAGGGTTAGCCAAAAACATTCAGTACTTC.

This chain uses TRBV7-3 with TRBJ2-3; 10 bases are a match to TRBD1. CDR1 is SGHTA, CDR2 FQGTGA, per germline. The V gene end was trimmed by 6 bases and the J gene end by 0 bases; junction bases not matched to a gene: 3. The CDR3 runs 15 residues. The DNA for the CDR3 is TGTGCCAGCAGTCGGACAGGGGGGAGCACAGATACGCAGTATTTT. This codes for CASSRTGGSTDTQYF.

V and J are TRBV15 and TRBJ1-1; 10 bases line up with TRBD1. The CDR3 is made up of 14 amino acids. J gave up 4 bases and V 5 bases, and 4 bases lay outside the gene matches. The germline V gene has CDR1 LNHNV and CDR2 YYDKDF (reference sequence). The CDR3 protein is CATSPRTGGTEAFF. Written as DNA, the CDR3 is TGTGCCACCAGCCCTCGGACAGGGGGCACTGAAGCTTTCTTT. The full variable domain, with the rest looked up from reference TRBV15 and TRBJ1-1, is DAMVIQNPRYQVTQFGKPVTLSCSQTLNHNVMYWYQQKSSQAPKLLFHYYDKDFNNEADTPDNFQSRRPNTSFCFLDIRSPGLGDTAMYLCATSPRTGGTEAFFGQGTRLTVV.

The V gene is TRBV4-2, the J gene TRBJ1-5; 7 bases fit TRBD1. The CDR3 spans 17 residues. Germline-derived CDR1 and CDR2 are LGHNA and YNFKEQ. J lost 9 bases, V lost 0 bases, and 14 bases had no gene match. CDR3 in amino acids: CASSQDGPGQPAAPQHF. The CDR3 nucleotides are TGTGCCAGCAGCCAAGATGGTCCGGGACAGCCTGCTGCGCCCCAGCATTTT.

The rearrangement uses TRBV4-3 and TRBJ2-3; 9 nucleotides match TRBD2. The CDR3 has 16 amino acids. Germline CDR1 and CDR2: LGHNA and YSLEER. The junction had 2 bases not matched to a gene; V was cut back by 0 bases and J by 1 base. The chain's CDR3 is CASSQDERGGTDTQYF. The DNA for the CDR3 is TGCGCCAGCAGCCAAGATGAGCGGGGGGGCACAGATACGCAGTATTTT.

This clonotype is deemed medium-sized. V usage is TRBV6-4 and J usage is TRBJ2-3, with 8 nucleotides matching TRBD2. Germline values: CDR1 MRHNA, CDR2 SNTAGT. The V and J ends lost 2 bases and 0 bases, in that order; junction bases with no gene match: 1. This CDR3 is 15 amino acids long. CDR3 coding DNA: TGTGCCAGCAGTGACGGACTAGCTAGCACAGATACGCAGTATTTT. It is translated as CASSDGLASTDTQYF.